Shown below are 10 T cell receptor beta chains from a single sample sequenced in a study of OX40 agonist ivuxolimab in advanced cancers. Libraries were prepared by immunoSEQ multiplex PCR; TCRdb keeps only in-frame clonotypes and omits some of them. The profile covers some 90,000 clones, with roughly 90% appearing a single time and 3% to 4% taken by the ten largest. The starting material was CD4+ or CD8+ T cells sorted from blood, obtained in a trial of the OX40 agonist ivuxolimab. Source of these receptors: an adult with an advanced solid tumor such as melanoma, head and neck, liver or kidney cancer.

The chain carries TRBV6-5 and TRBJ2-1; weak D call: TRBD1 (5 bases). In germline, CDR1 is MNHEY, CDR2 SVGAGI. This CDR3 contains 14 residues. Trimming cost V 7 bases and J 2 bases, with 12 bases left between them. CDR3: CASNDQGTYNEQFF. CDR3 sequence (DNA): TGTGCCAGCAATGATCAGGGAACCTACAATGAGCAGTTCTTC.

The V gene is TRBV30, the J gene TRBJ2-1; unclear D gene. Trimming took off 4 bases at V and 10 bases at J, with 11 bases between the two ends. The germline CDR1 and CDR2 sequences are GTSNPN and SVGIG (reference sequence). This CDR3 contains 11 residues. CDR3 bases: TGTGCCTGGACGAAAACCCCCGAGCAGTTCTTC. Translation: CAWTKTPEQFF.

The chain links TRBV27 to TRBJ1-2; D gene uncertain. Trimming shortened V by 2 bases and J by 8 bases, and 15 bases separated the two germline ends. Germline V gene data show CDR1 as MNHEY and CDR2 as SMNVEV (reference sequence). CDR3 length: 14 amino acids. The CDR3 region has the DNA TGTGCCAGCAGTTTAGTCGGCAGCGGTAGAGGCTACACCTTC. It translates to CASSLVGSGRGYTF.

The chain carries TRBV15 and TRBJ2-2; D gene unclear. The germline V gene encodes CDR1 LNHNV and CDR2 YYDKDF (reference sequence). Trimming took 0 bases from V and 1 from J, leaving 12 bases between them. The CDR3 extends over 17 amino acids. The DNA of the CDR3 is TGTGCCACCAGCAGAGATTTGGACGCAGGGAACACCGGGGAGCTGTTTTTT. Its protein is CATSRDLDAGNTGELFF.

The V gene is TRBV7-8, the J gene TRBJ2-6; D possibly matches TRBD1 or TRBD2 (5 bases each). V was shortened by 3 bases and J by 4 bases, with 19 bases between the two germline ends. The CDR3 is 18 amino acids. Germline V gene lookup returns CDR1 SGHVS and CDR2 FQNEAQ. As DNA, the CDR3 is TGTGCCAGCAGCTTGGGGGTCGGCGCGCAGTTAGGGGCCAACGTCCTGACTTTC. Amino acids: CASSLGVGAQLGANVLTF.

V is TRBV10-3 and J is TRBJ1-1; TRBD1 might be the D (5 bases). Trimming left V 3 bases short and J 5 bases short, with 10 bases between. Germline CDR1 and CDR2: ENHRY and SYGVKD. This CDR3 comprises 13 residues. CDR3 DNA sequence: TGTGCCATCAGTGACAGGGAAGGGACTGAAGCTTTCTTT. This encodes CAISDREGTEAFF.

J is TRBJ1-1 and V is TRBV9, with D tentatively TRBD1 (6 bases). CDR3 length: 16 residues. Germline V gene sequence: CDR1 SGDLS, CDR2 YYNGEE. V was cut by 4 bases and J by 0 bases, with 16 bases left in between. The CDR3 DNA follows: TGTGCCAGCAGCACAAGACAGGACTCGGTGAACACTGAAGCTTTCTTT. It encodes CASSTRQDSVNTEAFF.

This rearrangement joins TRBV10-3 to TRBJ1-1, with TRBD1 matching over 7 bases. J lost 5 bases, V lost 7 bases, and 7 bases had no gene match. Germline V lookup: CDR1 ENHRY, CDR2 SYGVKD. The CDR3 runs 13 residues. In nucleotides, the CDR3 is TGTGCCATCAAGGCAGGGGGTGGTACTGAAGCTTTCTTT. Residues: CAIKAGGGTEAFF.

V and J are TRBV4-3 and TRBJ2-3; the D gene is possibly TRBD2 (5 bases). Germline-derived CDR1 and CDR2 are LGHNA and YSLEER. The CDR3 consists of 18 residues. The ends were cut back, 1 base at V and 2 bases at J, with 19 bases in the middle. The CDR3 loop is CASSQGTLLGSNTDTQYF. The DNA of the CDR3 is TGCGCCAGCAGCCAAGGGACCCTACTAGGGAGTAACACAGATACGCAGTATTTT.

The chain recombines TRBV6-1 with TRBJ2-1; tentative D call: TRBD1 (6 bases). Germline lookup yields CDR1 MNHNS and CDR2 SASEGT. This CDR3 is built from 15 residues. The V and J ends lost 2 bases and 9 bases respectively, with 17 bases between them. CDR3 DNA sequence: TGTGCCAGCAGTGAATGGGGGACATCGGATTTTGAGCAGTTCTTC. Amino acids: CASSEWGTSDFEQFF.